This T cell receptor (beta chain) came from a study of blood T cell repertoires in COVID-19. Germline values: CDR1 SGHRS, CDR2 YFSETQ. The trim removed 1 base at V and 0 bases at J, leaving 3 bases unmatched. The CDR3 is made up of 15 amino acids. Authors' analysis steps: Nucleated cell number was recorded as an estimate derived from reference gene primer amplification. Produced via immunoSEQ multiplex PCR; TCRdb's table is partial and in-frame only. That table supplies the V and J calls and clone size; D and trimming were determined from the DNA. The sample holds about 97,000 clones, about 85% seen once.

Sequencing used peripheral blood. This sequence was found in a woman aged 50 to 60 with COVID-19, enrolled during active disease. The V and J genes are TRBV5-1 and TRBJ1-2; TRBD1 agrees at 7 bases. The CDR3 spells CASSLRTGPNYGYTF. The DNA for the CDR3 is TGCGCCAGCAGCTTGCGGACAGGACCTAACTATGGCTACACCTTC.